The rows below give T cell receptor beta chains drawn from one sample of a study of response to subunit inactivated influenza vaccine. TCRdb used MiXCR to reprocess the RT-PCR reads, holding one entry per CDR3 protein. The sample gives about 800,000 distinct CDR3 sequences, 21% of which show up once; approximately 10% is in the top ten. Here the sequenced sample was PBMCs from blood, taken roughly 5 days after vaccination. The source of these receptors is a man aged 50 or older who received an inactivated influenza vaccine. The CDR3 runs from the conserved cysteine through the conserved F or W. A D gene is named only where the DNA matches it firmly. Some rows have no size entry. The others give once, few or many, or a class for an expanded clone.

j_call: TRBJ2-7; d_call: -; clone_size: few; v_call: TRBV10-3; cdr3_aa: CAISEATGHEQYF; cdr3_nt: TGTGCCATCAGTGAAGCAACAGGTCACGAGCAGTACTTC
j_call: TRBJ1-2; d_call: TRBD1; clone_size: few; v_call: TRBV2; cdr3_aa: CASSGQGQIDGYTF; cdr3_nt: TGTGCCAGCAGTGGACAGGGACAAATTGATGGCTACACCTTC
j_call: TRBJ2-7; d_call: -; clone_size: -; v_call: TRBV6-1; cdr3_aa: CASSENGASLYEQYF; cdr3_nt: TGTGCCAGCAGTGAAAACGGGGCATCACTCTACGAGCAGTACTTC
j_call: TRBJ1-5; d_call: -; clone_size: few; v_call: TRBV4-3; cdr3_aa: CASSQDFGGLQPQHF; cdr3_nt: TGCGCCAGCAGCCAAGATTTTGGGGGCCTTCAGCCCCAGCATTTT
j_call: TRBJ2-1; d_call: TRBD1; clone_size: many; v_call: TRBV7-2; cdr3_aa: CASSLGQGIWYNEQFF; cdr3_nt: TGTGCCAGCAGCTTAGGACAGGGGATCTGGTACAATGAGCAGTTCTTC
j_call: TRBJ2-5; d_call: -; clone_size: -; v_call: TRBV7-2; cdr3_aa: CASNKAFGETQYF; cdr3_nt: TGTGCCAGCAACAAGGCGTTTGGGGAGACCCAGTACTTC
j_call: TRBJ1-5; d_call: -; clone_size: -; v_call: TRBV10-3; cdr3_aa: CAISGRDSNQPQHF; cdr3_nt: TGTGCCATCAGTGGACGCGATAGCAATCAGCCCCAGCATTTT
j_call: TRBJ2-1; d_call: TRBD2; clone_size: -; v_call: TRBV12-3/TRBV12-4; cdr3_aa: CASSRPSGRNEQFF; cdr3_nt: TGTGCCAGCAGTCGGCCTAGCGGGAGAAATGAGCAGTTCTTC
j_call: TRBJ2-7; d_call: TRBD2; clone_size: few; v_call: TRBV20-1; cdr3_aa: CSAAGLAREAYEQYF; cdr3_nt: TGCAGTGCAGCGGGACTAGCGAGGGAAGCGTACGAGCAGTACTTC
j_call: TRBJ1-5; d_call: -; clone_size: few; v_call: TRBV7-6; cdr3_aa: CASSSGQRDDKNQPQHF; cdr3_nt: TGTGCCAGCAGCTCGGGGCAGAGGGACGACAAGAATCAGCCCCAGCATTTT
j_call: TRBJ2-5; d_call: -; clone_size: few; v_call: TRBV5-5; cdr3_aa: CASSSGQTKETQYF; cdr3_nt: TGTGCCAGCAGCTCCGGACAGACCAAAGAGACCCAGTACTTC
j_call: TRBJ2-7; d_call: TRBD1; clone_size: -; v_call: TRBV3-1; cdr3_aa: CASSQPGQIYEQYF; cdr3_nt: TGTGCCAGCAGCCAACCGGGACAGATTTACGAGCAGTACTTC
j_call: TRBJ2-5; d_call: -; clone_size: -; v_call: TRBV3-1; cdr3_aa: CASSQVGNKWETQYF; cdr3_nt: TGTGCCAGCAGCCAAGTCGGAAATAAGTGGGAGACCCAGTACTTC
j_call: TRBJ2-3; d_call: -; clone_size: many; v_call: TRBV20-1; cdr3_aa: CSALEVPTDTQYF; cdr3_nt: TGCAGTGCCCTTGAGGTACCCACAGATACGCAGTATTTT
j_call: TRBJ1-4; d_call: -; clone_size: many; v_call: TRBV12-3/TRBV12-4; cdr3_aa: CASSLADPGRVEKLFF; cdr3_nt: TGTGCCAGCAGTTTAGCGGATCCGGGGAGGGTAGAAAAACTGTTTTTT
j_call: TRBJ2-5; d_call: TRBD2; clone_size: -; v_call: TRBV7-6; cdr3_aa: CASSLVYGGRLMETQYF; cdr3_nt: TGTGCCAGCAGCTTAGTTTACGGCGGGAGGTTAATGGAGACCCAGTACTTC
j_call: TRBJ2-7; d_call: -; clone_size: few; v_call: TRBV9; cdr3_aa: CASSVDAGKALGEQYF; cdr3_nt: TGTGCCAGCAGCGTAGACGCAGGGAAGGCCCTAGGCGAGCAGTACTTC
j_call: TRBJ1-4; d_call: TRBD1; clone_size: once; v_call: TRBV6-4; cdr3_aa: CASRGTGGANEKLFF; cdr3_nt: TGTGCCAGCAGGGGGACAGGGGGGGCTAATGAAAAACTGTTTTTT
j_call: TRBJ2-1; d_call: -; clone_size: -; v_call: TRBV5-1; cdr3_aa: CASSFEKGVNNEQFF; cdr3_nt: TGCGCCAGCAGCTTCGAAAAGGGCGTGAACAATGAGCAGTTCTTC
j_call: TRBJ2-7; d_call: -; clone_size: -; v_call: TRBV7-2; cdr3_aa: CASSRYSYEQYF; cdr3_nt: TGTGCCAGCAGCCGCTACAGCTACGAGCAGTACTTC
j_call: TRBJ2-1; d_call: TRBD2; clone_size: -; v_call: TRBV2; cdr3_aa: CAGLGLAGGTGEQFF; cdr3_nt: TGTGCCGGATTGGGACTAGCGGGGGGTACGGGTGAGCAGTTCTTC
j_call: TRBJ2-7; d_call: TRBD1; clone_size: many; v_call: TRBV11-2; cdr3_aa: CASSLGQGVREQYF; cdr3_nt: TGTGCCAGCAGCTTAGGACAGGGGGTGAGGGAGCAGTACTTC
j_call: TRBJ1-3; d_call: -; clone_size: -; v_call: TRBV5-5; cdr3_aa: CASSYHRDRNTIYF; cdr3_nt: TGTGCCAGCAGCTATCACAGGGATAGAAACACCATATATTTT
j_call: TRBJ2-7; d_call: TRBD2; clone_size: -; v_call: TRBV3-1; cdr3_aa: CATQTSGSYEQYF; cdr3_nt: TGTGCCACCCAGACTAGCGGGAGTTACGAGCAGTACTTC
j_call: TRBJ1-1; d_call: -; clone_size: -; v_call: TRBV29-1; cdr3_aa: CSVEFRTRPSRMNTEAFF; cdr3_nt: TGCAGCGTTGAGTTCCGGACTCGGCCATCCCGGATGAACACTGAAGCTTTCTTT
j_call: TRBJ2-1; d_call: -; clone_size: -; v_call: TRBV6-1; cdr3_aa: CASSSRGTGPLDEQFF; cdr3_nt: TGTGCCAGCAGCTCCCGCGGGACCGGCCCCCTCGATGAGCAGTTCTTC
j_call: TRBJ2-3; d_call: -; clone_size: -; v_call: TRBV7-2; cdr3_aa: CASSPPNGQVTDTQYF; cdr3_nt: TGTGCCAGCAGCCCTCCGAATGGACAAGTCACAGATACGCAGTATTTT
j_call: TRBJ2-7; d_call: TRBD2; clone_size: few; v_call: TRBV12-3/TRBV12-4; cdr3_aa: CASTRLADRGDEQYF; cdr3_nt: TGTGCCAGCACCCGTCTAGCGGACCGAGGGGATGAGCAGTACTTC
j_call: TRBJ2-2; d_call: -; clone_size: many; v_call: TRBV7-8; cdr3_aa: CASSLSGSGELFF; cdr3_nt: TGTGCCAGCAGCCTCTCAGGGTCCGGGGAGCTGTTTTTT
j_call: TRBJ2-7; d_call: -; clone_size: few; v_call: TRBV7-9; cdr3_aa: CASSTGTSEQYF; cdr3_nt: TGTGCCAGCAGCACCGGGACAAGTGAGCAGTACTTC
j_call: TRBJ2-3; d_call: -; clone_size: many; v_call: TRBV11-2; cdr3_aa: CASSSPGGVVTDTQYF; cdr3_nt: TGTGCCAGCAGCTCTCCCGGGGGTGTCGTGACAGATACGCAGTATTTT
j_call: TRBJ1-6; d_call: -; clone_size: few; v_call: TRBV4-1; cdr3_aa: CASSPRDAGNSPLHF; cdr3_nt: TGCGCCAGCAGCCCGAGGGACGCCGGGAATTCACCCCTCCACTTT
j_call: TRBJ2-2; d_call: -; clone_size: -; v_call: TRBV29-1; cdr3_aa: CSVNHRDTGELFF; cdr3_nt: TGCAGCGTTAATCACAGGGACACCGGGGAGCTGTTTTTT
j_call: TRBJ2-1; d_call: -; clone_size: few; v_call: TRBV5-1; cdr3_aa: CASSPDTGQPYNEQFF; cdr3_nt: TGCGCCAGCAGCCCCGATACGGGACAACCATACAATGAGCAGTTCTTC
j_call: TRBJ2-2; d_call: -; clone_size: many; v_call: TRBV18; cdr3_aa: CASSPQANTGELFF; cdr3_nt: TGTGCCAGCAGCCCGCAGGCCAACACCGGGGAGCTGTTTTTT
j_call: TRBJ1-1; d_call: -; clone_size: few; v_call: TRBV12-3/TRBV12-4; cdr3_aa: CASSRDRTGTEAFF; cdr3_nt: TGTGCCAGCAGCCGAGACAGGACCGGCACTGAAGCTTTCTTT
j_call: TRBJ2-5; d_call: TRBD1; clone_size: -; v_call: TRBV5-1; cdr3_aa: CASSLGEGDSKQETQYF; cdr3_nt: TGCGCCAGCAGCTTGGGCGAGGGGGACAGCAAACAAGAGACCCAGTACTTC
j_call: TRBJ2-2; d_call: -; clone_size: few; v_call: TRBV6-5; cdr3_aa: CASSYPGANTGELFF; cdr3_nt: TGTGCCAGCAGTTACCCCGGGGCGAATACCGGGGAGCTGTTTTTT
j_call: TRBJ2-1; d_call: TRBD2; clone_size: -; v_call: TRBV18; cdr3_aa: CASSPPVSSGVYNEQFF; cdr3_nt: TGTGCCAGCTCACCTCCTGTTTCTAGCGGGGTTTACAATGAGCAGTTCTTC
j_call: TRBJ2-1; d_call: TRBD1; clone_size: -; v_call: TRBV7-6; cdr3_aa: CASSSYRGPSSYNEQFF; cdr3_nt: TGTGCCAGCAGCTCGTACAGGGGACCAAGCTCCTACAATGAGCAGTTCTTC
j_call: TRBJ2-6; d_call: -; clone_size: few; v_call: TRBV7-8; cdr3_aa: CASSLVSISGANVLTF; cdr3_nt: TGTGCCAGCAGCTTAGTCAGTATCTCTGGGGCCAACGTCCTGACTTTC